The entry below gives a single T cell receptor beta chain sequence along with its context. The specificity of this receptor is unknown. Nothing much larger sits one base from this clone, and base qualities are not available. Receptors were amplified or captured by the immunoSEQ multiplex PCR assay. A mixture of 60 forward primers for TCR Vbeta segments and 13 reverse primers for TCR Jbeta segments was used in the multiplex PCR. The CDR3 region of rearranged TCR beta genes was amplified from genomic DNA by a multiplex PCR assay. The Illumina HiSeq System was used to sequence the amplified TCR beta libraries as 87-base-pair reads. The source study handled its data this way. A later analysis counted tens of millions of unique TCR beta chains across the 550 to 800 repertoires, and some 12 million of these chains were shared by at least two donors. Raw reads were error-corrected and collapsed into unique sequences with a nearest-neighbor algorithm that merged closely related sequences to remove PCR and sequencing errors. V, D and J gene segments were assigned by aligning CDR3 sequences to IMGT reference sequences. For a sequence to be retained, at least a six-nucleotide match to both a V gene segment and a J gene segment was required. Rearrangements were called productive when the CDR3 lacked stop codons and stayed in frame with V and J; all others were non-productive. Following IMGT convention, CDR3 was defined as the stretch from the second conserved V-encoded cysteine up to the conserved J-encoded phenylalanine. The earlier analysis of about 610 of the donors excluded sequences that lacked an unambiguous match to a single V gene segment. An earlier analysis of fewer than 650 of the donors classified V segments as functional when productive rearrangements were above 56.7% and as segregating when the standard deviation between donors was above 5%. A statistical classification framework was developed to diagnose cytomegalovirus status using the catalog of TCR beta chain sequences. V and J gene assignment, in a later analysis, came from comparing TCR nucleotide sequences with IMGT/GENE-DB human TR gene sequences. In a later analysis, CDR3 sequences and most-parsimonious VDJ recombination scenarios were assigned using the TCRdist pipeline. In a later analysis, every TCR beta chain was defined by the combination of its CDR3 amino acid sequence and its V-gene family, and reads without a unique V-gene family were dropped. To address suspected cross-contamination and a sequencing artifact, a later analysis removed a few hundred highly shared, low-generation-probability nucleotide sequences. In a later analysis, a clonal expansion index was calculated for each public chain from normalized within-repertoire ranks of inferred template counts. A later analysis computed generation probabilities with a VDJ recombination model fitted to out-of-frame rearrangements, and checked the results against IGoR. In a later analysis, TCR-TCR, TCR-HLA and TCR-CMV co-occurrence was scored with hypergeometric tests, and a repertoire-size bias correction was applied to TCR pairs. To estimate false discovery rates, a later analysis permuted the HLA or CMV assignments 20 times. In a later analysis, co-occurring TCRs were grouped using DBSCAN, with TCRdist sequence similarity added in when clustering inside HLA-allele-positive subsets. Co-occurrence clustering excluded repertoires with fewer than 30,000 or more than 120,000 public chains, plus five with anomalous nucleotide sharing. TCRdb stores this immuneACCESS table with in-frame sequences only. Part of the clones is absent; in the studies checked, under half of the shortfall reflects unresolved V genes, and no reason is known for the rest. That table furnishes V, J and clone size, whereas the DNA furnished D and trimming. For this sample the table gives around 130,000 clones, of which 75% to 90% were detected only once. About 4% of the sample goes to the ten largest clones.

The cohort comprised around 690 healthy bone marrow donors. All cohort members were sampled while nominally healthy, although unrecorded immune exposures were likely present. The donor tested CMV seronegative, placing the donor among the 300 to 450 seronegative members of the cohort. Every donor gave a peripheral blood sample, and the peripheral blood mononuclear cells from that sample were used for TCR beta sequencing. Genomic DNA extraction from the blood cell samples was performed with the Qiagen DNeasy Blood Extraction Kit. The CDR3 goes from the cysteine to the phenylalanine over 15 residues. Left in the record is the CDR3 DNA by itself, 45 bases read in frame from the first base. V and J are trimmed by 6 bases and 4 bases, and the gene matches miss 10 bases of the junction. CDR1 and CDR2 were assigned from the germline V gene as KGHSH and LQKENI. This specimen belongs to a study of cytomegalovirus exposure and HLA in healthy donors (dated by TCRdb to about 2017). At the level of the whole study: According to an earlier analysis of a few hundred of the donors, 150 million to 200 million T cells yielded 90 million to 140 million unique TCR beta sequences and about 300 Gb of sequence data. An early release that covered approximately 600 HLA-typed donors contained 250 to 350 gigabases of sequencing data and tens of millions of unique TCR sequences. Of the 398 genotyped donors, approximately 80% fell in the genetic ancestry cluster associated with self-reported Caucasian donors. The study aimed to test whether signatures of past pathogen exposure could be identified by cataloging public T cell receptors. Using immunosequencing, the study profiled T cell repertoires from fewer than 850 subjects and related those repertoires to cytomegalovirus serostatus. In addition to the first cohort of about 650 subjects, a separate validation cohort of around 110 different subjects was used. To predict cytomegalovirus infection status, the study combined high-throughput TCR immunosequencing, statistical association of individual TCRs with disease status, and machine learning. To study patterns of TCR occurrence, a later analysis re-analyzed previously published TCR beta repertoires from 650 to 750 donors and added high-resolution HLA genotyping. Rather than drawing on any new phenotypic data, the later analysis identified candidate immune exposures from TCR beta sequences and the way those sequences occurred across donors. An earlier analysis of 500 to 750 of the donors applied high-throughput TCR beta sequencing to assess whether each TCR beta V gene segment acted as functional or pseudogenic. Donor age, sex, ethnicity and CMV serostatus were compiled together with the repertoire data. A later genetic analysis used genome-wide SNP genotypes for about three fifths of the 666 donors, treating that subset as a discovery cohort. Every discovery cohort repertoire had been produced on one sequencing platform. HLA typing covered class I and class II loci at four-digit resolution. Typing coverage varied by locus: roughly 620-640 donors for A, B, C, DRB1 and DQB1; roughly 560 for DQA1; some 610 for DPA1; 450 to 480 for DPB1. Roughly five DR-DQ haplotypes were handled as single units for association and clustering because linkage in the cohort was strong. Among approximately 370 genotyped donors of the cohort, an average of around 220,000 unique TCR beta nucleotide sequences was sequenced per donor, of which 15% to 20% were non-productive. What the authors observed across the whole study: In vitro tests confirmed that a few of the cytomegalovirus-associated TCR beta chains recognize cytomegalovirus antigens. This cohort had only TCR beta chains sequenced, and the lack of alpha or paired-chain data limited which features could be detected. For the cohort, immune exposure information was limited to CMV serostatus. According to a later analysis, parvovirus B19, influenza, CMV and Epstein-Barr virus appeared linked to several top co-occurrence clusters. Because counts were too low, 15 to 20 rarely observed V segments, including chromosome 9 orphons, were excluded from the earlier analysis of fewer than 650 of the donors. Some IMGT-functional V segments, including TRBV6-2 and TRBV6-3, could not be told apart with the 87-base-pair reads, so those segments were excluded. A group of highly shared sequence variants was considered likely to be a technical artifact of the sequencing pipeline. A total of fewer than 200 TCR beta chains were listed by the study as associated with cytomegalovirus. Most CMV-associated TCR beta chains appeared to be HLA-restricted in a later analysis, and the HLA associations seemed to be driven largely by CMV exposure. A later analysis found that TCR association rates varied across HLA loci, with DRB1 alleles showing the most associated TCRs and HLA-C alleles the fewest. Because HLA typing was unavailable for some donors at each locus, only the typed subset was used in association tests. An earlier analysis of roughly 570 of the donors showed that most TCR beta V segments appeared in productive rearrangements either about 90% or about 30% of the time, which broadly matched IMGT annotations. Specific HLA alleles were associated with over 15,000 TCR beta sequences at a false discovery rate of 0.05 in a later analysis. In a later genetic analysis, fewer N-insertions in productive TCRs were reported among donors in an Asian-associated ancestry cluster than the roughly 700-donor mean. In a later analysis, HLA-associated TCR beta chains were found to be more clonally expanded and to have lower generation probabilities than equally common non-associated chains. Across donors, most TCR sequences were observed very rarely, whereas some public TCRs were present in many individuals. A further reported finding was that TCR beta sequences accurately predicted the HLA-A and HLA-B alleles for most subjects in the first cohort. The classifier was reported to diagnose cytomegalovirus status with high specificity and sensitivity in both the original and validation cohorts. V-gene and J-gene trimming of TCR beta chains was associated with a missense DCLRE1C variant in a later genetic analysis, and the association was replicated in an independent cohort. Linkage disequilibrium might explain the correlated functional status among segregating V segments, but an unknown experimental factor could not be ruled out. The authors suggested that the approach could potentially be generalized to other disease states and immunological phenotypes. Presence/absence analyses assumed roughly uniform sequencing depth across donors, an assumption that may not hold. When HLA alleles, especially DR and DQ, strongly co-occurred, attributing TCR associations to individual alleles was difficult.

The sequence joins TRBV18 to TRBJ2-7; TRBD1 fits 9 bases in the junction. The sequence derives from a woman aged 40 to 49 in good health and CMV-seronegative. Sequenced input: PBMCs. The CDR3 is CASSRTGTGRYEQYF. The sequenced DNA: TGTGCCAGCTCTCGTACCGGGACAGGGCGGTACGAGCAGTACTTC.